This TCR beta chain came from a study of cytomegalovirus exposure and HLA in healthy donors. The study, taken as a whole, reports: TCR beta chains numbering 164 were designated cytomegalovirus-associated.

Both 60 Vbeta primers and 13 Jbeta primers went into the PCR. Only in-frame clones appear in the TCRdb table, and some are missing; sequencing was by immunoSEQ multiplex PCR. Of some 34,000 clones detected, around 70% appear once; the ten largest clones hold around 10%. Details on this clone: No antigen is known for it.

This CDR3 has 15 amino acids. Germline loops: CDR1 SGHTA, CDR2 FQGTGA. Between the trimmed V and J ends, which lost 1 base and 0 bases, there was a span of 8 bases. Sequencing was carried out using PBMCs. V gene TRBV7-3 combines with J gene TRBJ2-3; possibly TRBD2 for D (5 bases). The TCR originated in a man aged 35 to 55 in good health and CMV-seropositive. The CDR3 is CASSLNGISTDTQYF. The CDR3 region has the DNA TGTGCCAGCAGCTTAAACGGGATAAGCACAGATACGCAGTATTTT.